These 16 T cell receptor beta chains were all obtained from the same sample, sequenced in a study of blood T cell repertoires in COVID-19 (dated by TCRdb to the early 2020s). Library prep was done by the immunoSEQ multiplex PCR assay. TCRdb stores this immuneACCESS table with in-frame sequences only. Part of the clones is absent; in the studies checked, under half of the shortfall reflects unresolved V genes, and no reason is known for the rest. This sample lists approximately 61,000 clones; roughly three quarters were detected once. The leading ten clones occupy around 5.4% of the sample. The source material was peripheral blood. The source is a woman in her 70s with acute or convalescent COVID-19.

This chain's CDR3 is CASSTPHRGLGEKLFF. As DNA, the CDR3 is TGTGCCAGTAGTACGCCGCACAGGGGGCTTGGAGAAAAACTGTTTTTT. This chain uses TRBV19 with TRBJ1-4; 9 positions match TRBD1. V lost 4 bases, J lost 8 bases, and 11 bases stayed unmatched. Germline lookup yields CDR1 LNHDA and CDR2 SQIVND (reference sequence). The CDR3 covers 16 residues.

The chain employs TRBV6-6 and TRBJ1-5, with D possibly being TRBD1 (5 bases). Per germline, CDR1 MNHNY and CDR2 SVGAGI (reference sequence). V was shortened by 6 bases and J by 1 base, with 10 bases between the two germline ends. The CDR3 sequence is 14 residues long. CDR3 DNA: TGTGCCAGCAGATGGGACTCGAGCAATCAGCCCCAGCATTTT. Residues: CASRWDSSNQPQHF.

This clone has ten or more counts. The J gene is TRBJ1-2, the V gene TRBV4-2; D is possibly TRBD1 (6 bases). CDR1 LGHNA and CDR2 YNFKEQ come from the germline V gene. Trimming left V 3 bases short and J 6 bases short, with 14 bases between. The CDR3 has 14 amino acids. The CDR3, as DNA: TGTGCCAGCAGCCAGGGCAGGGGCATCGATGGCTACACCTTC. It yields the protein CASSQGRGIDGYTF.

The gene calls are TRBV18 and TRBJ1-4; perhaps TRBD1 as D (6 bases). CDR1 and CDR2 from the germline V gene are KGHSH and LQKENI. The CDR3 length is 16 residues. V was shortened by 2 bases and J by 4 bases, with 14 bases between the two germline ends. CDR3 sequence (DNA): TGTGCCAGCTCACCAGGACAGACAATGAGTAATGAAAAACTGTTTTTT. Its translation: CASSPGQTMSNEKLFF.

The chain recombines TRBV7-9 with TRBJ1-3; TRBD1 is a possible D gene (5 bases). Trimming shortened V by 10 bases and J by 0 bases, and 13 bases separated the two germline ends. The CDR3 has 14 residues. Germline assignment: CDR1 SEHNR and CDR2 FQNEAQ (reference sequence). The CDR3 loop reads CATPLGGSGNTIYF. DNA for the CDR3: TGTGCCACCCCTCTCGGGGGCTCTGGAAACACCATATATTTT. The whole variable domain, filled in from reference TRBV7-9 and TRBJ1-3, reads DTGVSQNPRHKITKRGQNVTFRCDPISEHNRLYWYRQTLGQGPEFLTYFQNEAQLEKSRLLSDRFSAERPKGSFSTLEIQRTEQGDSAMYLCATPLGGSGNTIYFGEGSWLTVV.

The genes are TRBV7-9 and TRBJ1-6; maybe TRBD1 (6 bases). The germline CDR1 and CDR2 sequences are SEHNR and FQNEAQ (reference sequence). The ends were cut back, 0 bases at V and 7 bases at J, with 10 bases in the middle. CDR3 size: 15 residues. CDR3 region: CASSLARDTNSPLHF. The CDR3, as DNA: TGTGCCAGCAGCTTAGCCCGGGACACCAATTCACCCCTCCACTTT.

The chain has TRBV11-2 and TRBJ2-2; D not resolved. Per germline, CDR1 SGHAT and CDR2 FQNNGV. Trimming took off 3 bases at V and 4 bases at J, with 6 bases between the two ends. The length of the CDR3 is 13 residues. CDR3 in DNA: TGTGCCAGCAGCTTGACAAGCACCGGGGAGCTGTTTTTT. This codes for CASSLTSTGELFF.

This CDR3 reads CASSAVPGLYNEQFF. In DNA form, the CDR3 reads TGTGCCAGCAGCGCGGTGCCGGGACTGTACAATGAGCAGTTCTTC. The chain couples TRBV9 to TRBJ2-1, with a tentative D call TRBD2 (6 bases). CDR1 SGDLS and CDR2 YYNGEE come from the germline V gene. The V and J ends lost 3 bases and 4 bases respectively, with 14 bases between them. The CDR3 extends over 15 amino acids.

The rearrangement uses TRBV5-4 and TRBJ2-2; no reliable D call. The V end lost 4 bases, the J end lost 0 bases, and 7 bases lay between the germline ends. The CDR3 sequence is 14 residues long. CDR1 and CDR2 (germline): SGHNT, YYREEE (reference sequence). CDR3 nucleotide sequence: TGTGCCAGCAGCCCCTCCGCGAACACCGGGGAGCTGTTTTTT. As protein: CASSPSANTGELFF. The complete variable domain, with remaining parts taken from reference TRBV5-4 and TRBJ2-2, reads ETGVTQSPTHLIKTRGQQVTLRCSSQSGHNTVSWYQQALGQGPQFIFQYYREEENGRGNFPPRFSGLQFPNYSSELNVNALELDDSALYLCASSPSANTGELFFGEGSRLTVL.

The chain recombines TRBV24-1 with TRBJ2-2, with TRBD2 identical over 8 bases. The germline V gene has CDR1 KGHDR and CDR2 SFDVKD. V gave up 3 bases and J gave up 2 bases; unmatched junction bases: 1. The CDR3 covers 15 residues. CDR3 in DNA: TGTGCCACCAGTGATAGCGGGGGTAACACCGGGGAGCTGTTTTTT. It is translated as CATSDSGGNTGELFF.

The chain couples TRBV27 to TRBJ1-6; TRBD1 matches 8 bases. The V and J ends lost 4 bases and 9 bases, in that order; junction bases with no gene match: 8. This CDR3 is built from 15 residues. In germline, CDR1 is MNHEY, CDR2 SMNVEV (reference sequence). The CDR3 is CASSSLTGAPSPLHF. Here the CDR3 DNA reads TGTGCCAGCAGTTCCTTGACAGGGGCACCTTCACCCCTCCACTTT.

Comment on this clone: Within the sample, other DNA sequences also encode this same CDR3. The genes are TRBV30 and TRBJ2-1, with 11 bases lining up with TRBD2. V lost 3 bases, J lost 10 bases, and 8 bases stayed unmatched. The CDR3 contains 14 residues. CDR1 is GTSNPN and CDR2 is SVGIG in the germline V gene (reference sequence). In nucleotides, the CDR3 is TGTGCCTGGAGGTTAGCGGGAGGGAGAGGGGAGCAGTTCTTC. Translation: CAWRLAGGRGEQFF.

The CDR3 nucleotides are TGTGCCAGCAGCCTTCTCCTAGGGGACACTGAAGCTTTCTTT. It encodes CASSLLLGDTEAFF. This sequence joins TRBV7-9 and TRBJ1-1; D perhaps matches TRBD1 (5 bases). The CDR3 runs 14 residues. Germline CDR1 reads SEHNR; CDR2 reads FQNEAQ (reference sequence). V was shortened by 5 bases and J by 3 bases, with 13 bases between the two germline ends.

This sequence joins TRBV29-1 and TRBJ1-1; perhaps TRBD1 as D (5 bases). This CDR3 region has 11 residues. Germline V gene data show CDR1 as SQVTM and CDR2 as ANQGSEA. Trimming pared 1 base from V and 11 bases from J, leaving 11 bases between. CDR3 sequence reads: CSVEGDGGAFF. In DNA form, the CDR3 reads TGCAGCGTTGAAGGAGACGGGGGGGCTTTCTTT.

The rearrangement links TRBV19 to TRBJ2-1, with 10 bases identical to TRBD1. The J segment lost 4 bases and the V segment lost 4 bases, leaving 4 bases of the junction unmatched. The length of the CDR3 is 15 residues. The germline gives CDR1 LNHDA, CDR2 SQIVND (reference sequence). Here the CDR3 reads CASSTTGGAYNEQFF. CDR3 DNA sequence: TGTGCCAGTAGTACGACAGGGGGCGCATACAATGAGCAGTTCTTC.

V gene TRBV9 combines with J gene TRBJ2-6, with D perhaps matching TRBD1 (5 bases). CDR1 and CDR2 (germline): SGDLS, YYNGEE. The CDR3 extends over 18 amino acids. Trimming took off 0 bases at V and 1 base at J, with 14 bases between the two ends. CDR3 bases: TGTGCCAGCAGCGTAGGTGTCAGGGTTGGATCTGGGGCCAACGTCCTGACTTTC. This gives the protein CASSVGVRVGSGANVLTF.